This TCR beta chain derives from a study of blood T cells in healthy people across ages. V was trimmed by 8 bases and J by 9 bases, leaving 23 bases between them. Looked up from germline, CDR1 is SNHLY and CDR2 is FYNNEI. This CDR3 comprises 15 residues. Together with a sample-barcoded 5' primer, a J-beta primer mix was included in a second PCR lasting about 7 to 12 cycles. TCRdb reprocessed the 5' RACE reads via MiXCR and lists one record per CDR3 protein. The sample shows roughly 1.7 million distinct CDR3 sequences, almost 35% of them seen only once. Sample: blood. The clonotype was recovered from a woman aged 30 to 39 in good health. The J gene is TRBJ2-1, the V gene TRBV2, with D perhaps given as TRBD1 or TRBD2 (6 bases each). CDR3 amino acids: CASGRETGFYSEQFF. The CDR3 bases are TGTGCCAGCGGGCGGGAAACAGGGTTCTATAGTGAGCAGTTCTTC.